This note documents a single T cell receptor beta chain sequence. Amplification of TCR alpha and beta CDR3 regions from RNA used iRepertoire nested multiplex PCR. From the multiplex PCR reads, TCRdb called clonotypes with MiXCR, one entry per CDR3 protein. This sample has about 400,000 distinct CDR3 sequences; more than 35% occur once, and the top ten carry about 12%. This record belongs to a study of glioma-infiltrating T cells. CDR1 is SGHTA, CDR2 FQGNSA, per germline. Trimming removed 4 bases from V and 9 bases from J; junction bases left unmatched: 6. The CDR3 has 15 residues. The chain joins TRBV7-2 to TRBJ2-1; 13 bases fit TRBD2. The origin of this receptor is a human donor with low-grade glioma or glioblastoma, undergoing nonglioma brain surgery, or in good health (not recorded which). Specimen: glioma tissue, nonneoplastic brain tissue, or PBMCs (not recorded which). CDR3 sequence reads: CASSSGLAGRGEQFF. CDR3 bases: TGTGCCAGCAGCTCGGGACTAGCGGGACGAGGTGAGCAGTTCTTC.